This T cell receptor beta chain was sequenced in a study of T cell responses to AZD1222 COVID-19 vaccine. Overall study findings and caveats: Across the whole spike, CD4 TCRs peaked at regions 160-218 and 743-854. Repertoire sampling was restricted to post-peak T cell response timepoints. The donors showed a predominance of white British ancestry and of females, with possible underestimation of clonal diversity.

V dropped 3 bases and J dropped 7 bases, with 13 bases sitting between them. In germline, CDR1 is SGHTA, CDR2 FQGNSA. This CDR3 spans 14 amino acids. Pooled samples include second doses given at about 4 or 12 weeks. In regard to this clone: Its antigen is still unknown.

Sequenced by immunoSEQ multiplex PCR; TCRdb stores in-frame clones only, minus some. The repertoire has about 110,000 clones, about 92% of them found once; the top ten carry less than 10%. The starting material was peripheral blood, obtained 28 days after the second AZD1222 dose. The V gene is TRBV7-2, the J gene TRBJ2-1; D gene uncertain. This TCR was sampled from an adult who received the AZD1222 COVID-19 vaccine. The CDR3 bases are TGTGCCAGCAGCTTCGGTGGGTCCCAGAATGAGCAGTTCTTC. This translates into CASSFGGSQNEQFF. Using reference TRBV7-2 and TRBJ2-1 for the parts outside the CDR3, the full variable domain is GAGVSQSPSNKVTEKGKDVELRCDPISGHTALYWYRQSLGQGLEFLIYFQGNSAPDKSGLPSDRFSAERTGGSVSTLTIQRTQQEDSAVYLCASSFGGSQNEQFFGPGTRLTVL.